The 8 T cell receptor beta chains reported below all come from one sample, sequenced in a study of T-cell memory formation after mild COVID-19. TCRdb reprocessed the 5' RACE reads with MiXCR, giving one entry per CDR3 protein. There are about 270,000 distinct CDR3 sequences in the sample; roughly 17% occur only once, and approximately 23% lies in the top ten. Sequencing used PBMCs or a T cell subset sorted from them (not recorded which). The origin of the receptors is a man younger than 30 who had mild COVID-19 (a few samples of this study predate the infection). Cell type and time point are not known.

This clonotype has only a few counts. The chain joins TRBV7-2 to TRBJ1-2; weak D call: TRBD1 (5 bases). The CDR3 sequence is 14 residues long. Germline loops: CDR1 SGHTA, CDR2 FQGNSA. V was cut by 1 base and J by 3 bases, with 9 bases left in between. The CDR3 DNA is TGTGCCAGCAGCTTAGGACAGACCTACTATGGCTACACCTTC. Translated, it gives CASSLGQTYYGYTF.

In this sample, this clonotype turned up a few times. V and J are TRBV11-2 and TRBJ2-2; 7 nucleotides match TRBD1. V trimming: 3 bases; J trimming: 4 bases; junction bases outside the gene matches: 5. This CDR3 is 15 amino acids long. Germline V CDR1 and CDR2: SGHAT, FQNNGV. CDR3 sequence reads: CASSLGQLPTGELFF. CDR3 bases: TGTGCCAGCAGCTTGGGACAGCTACCCACCGGGGAGCTGTTTTTT.

This clonotype was counted a few times. This chain uses TRBV9 with TRBJ2-7; D ambiguous. V dropped 2 bases and J dropped 1 base, with 7 bases sitting between them. CDR3 length equals 13 residues. The germline V gene encodes CDR1 SGDLS and CDR2 YYNGEE. CDR3 protein: CASSVSVSYEQYF. The CDR3, as DNA: TGTGCCAGCAGCGTGTCCGTTTCCTACGAGCAGTACTTC.

This clonotype appeared a few times. The V call is TRBV7-4, the J call TRBJ2-7, with D unclear. Per germline, CDR1 SGHVT and CDR2 SQSDAQ. Trimming pared 5 bases from V and 2 bases from J, leaving 19 bases between. CDR3 length equals 16 residues. The CDR3 DNA follows: TGTGCCAGCAGCGAAGGGTCGCAAGTGTTGACCTACGAGCAGTACGTC. It yields the protein CASSEGSQVLTYEQYV.

This clonotype was counted only a few times. The CDR3 sequence is CASGLVGSDTQYF. CDR3 bases: TGTGCTAGTGGTTTGGTCGGGTCAGATACGCAGTATTTT. This chain uses TRBV12-5 with TRBJ2-3; D gene uncertain. The germline CDR1 and CDR2 sequences are LGHNT and FRNRAP. The CDR3 length is 13 residues. The ends were cut back, 0 bases at V and 4 bases at J, with 5 bases in the middle.

The chain joins TRBV12-5 to TRBJ1-2; no firm D call. Trimming removed 5 bases from V and 8 bases from J, with 18 bases in between. Germline assignment: CDR1 LGHNT and CDR2 FRNRAP. CDR3 size: 14 residues. Written as DNA, the CDR3 is TGTGCTAGTGGTGGCGGGGTCCTGAGCGCCGGCTACACCTTC. It yields the protein CASGGGVLSAGYTF. Using reference TRBV12-5 and TRBJ1-2 for the parts outside the CDR3, the full variable domain is DARVTQTPRHKVTEMGQEVTMRCQPILGHNTVFWYRQTMMQGLELLAYFRNRAPLDDSGMPKDRFSAEMPDATLATLKIQPSEPRDSAVYFCASGGGVLSAGYTFGSGTRLTVV.

In its sample, this clonotype was seen a few times. The CDR3 DNA sequence: TGTGCCATCAGTGACTGGGGTTCGGGCTATGGCTACACCTTC. It codes for CAISDWGSGYGYTF. This chain uses TRBV10-3 with TRBJ1-2, with D unresolved. Trimming took 3 bases from V and 4 from J, leaving 12 bases between them. Germline V gene sequence: CDR1 ENHRY, CDR2 SYGVKD. The CDR3 length is 14 residues.

This clonotype was seen a few times. V usage is TRBV6-2 or TRBV6-3 and J usage is TRBJ2-2; D gene unclear. The CDR3 is 12 amino acids. Trimming took off 5 bases at V and 8 bases at J, with 9 bases between the two ends. Germline CDR1 and CDR2: MNHEY and SVGEGT. The CDR3 DNA reads TGTGCCAGCAGTCTATTCACGGGGGAGCTGTTTTTT. Its translation: CASSLFTGELFF.